The 22 T cell receptor beta chains presented below share a single source sample, sequenced in a study of monozygotic twins with inflammatory bowel disease. TCRdb re-called the 5' RACE reads; every CDR3 protein appears as one record, without DNA. The listing contains roughly 160,000 distinct CDR3 sequences. Sequencing was done on a sample of blood. The origin of the receptors is a human donor with ulcerative colitis or Crohn's disease, or a healthy co-twin of an affected twin (not recorded which).

V usage is TRBV4-2 and J usage is TRBJ2-4. From germline, CDR1 is LGHNA and CDR2 YNFKEQ. This CDR3 region has 17 residues. The CDR3 here is CASSQDTGRLAKNIQYF.

This chain joins TRBV20-1 and TRBJ2-7; as DNA is missing, the TRBD1 call by TCRdb cannot be tested. Germline V gene data show CDR1 as DFQATT and CDR2 as SNEGSKA (reference sequence). The CDR3 has 15 amino acids. Here the CDR3 reads CSARDRDRGRREQYF.

The V call is TRBV7-3, the J call TRBJ2-2; with no DNA, the TCRdb D assignment of TRBD1 cannot be verified. The V gene's germline CDR1 is SGHTA and CDR2 FQGTGA. The CDR3 runs 15 residues. The CDR3 reads CASSLFGGETGELFF.

The gene calls are TRBV3-1 and TRBJ1-2. Germline CDR1 is LGHDT and CDR2 is YNNKEL (reference sequence). This CDR3 has 14 amino acids. The CDR3: CASRRLGGMYGYTF.

V is TRBV4-2 and J is TRBJ2-1; TCRdb proposes TRBD2, but this gene call is untestable without DNA. In germline, CDR1 is LGHNA, CDR2 YNFKEQ. There are 16 residues in the CDR3. The CDR3: CASSQFGTSLYNEQFF.

The chain links TRBV10-3 to TRBJ2-1; lacking DNA, the TRBD1 call made by TCRdb goes unchecked. CDR3 length: 16 amino acids. Germline loops: CDR1 ENHRY, CDR2 SYGVKD. Here the CDR3 reads CAIRTTGGPTYNEQFF.

This chain connects TRBV30 to TRBJ1-1. CDR1 is GTSNPN, CDR2 SVGIG, per germline (reference sequence). The CDR3 runs to 13 residues. The CDR3 here is CAWSANLNTEAFF.

V usage is TRBV5-4 and J usage is TRBJ1-5. CDR3 length equals 13 residues. The germline V gene encodes CDR1 SGHNT and CDR2 YYREEE (reference sequence). CDR3 sequence: CATRADSNQPQHF.

The V gene is TRBV7-9, the J gene TRBJ2-1. The CDR3 has 15 amino acids. Germline V gives CDR1 SEHNR, CDR2 FQNEAQ (reference sequence). The CDR3 spells CASSLAGAPHNEQFF.

The chain couples TRBV4-2 to TRBJ1-2; no DNA is available, so the TRBD1 call from TCRdb remains unchecked. The CDR3 has 14 amino acids. CDR1 and CDR2 from the germline V gene are LGHNA and YNFKEQ. CDR3 sequence reads: CASSQAGGVDGYTF.

The V and J genes are TRBV12-3 or TRBV12-4 and TRBJ2-3; there is no DNA to check the TCRdb D call of TRBD1. The CDR3 sequence is 17 residues long. CDR3 sequence reads: CASSSPTGGGPGDTQYF.

The chain couples TRBV20-1 to TRBJ2-5; without DNA, the TCRdb call of TRBD2 cannot be checked. CDR1 is DFQATT and CDR2 is SNEGSKA in the germline V gene (reference sequence). This CDR3 is 17 amino acids long. The CDR3 region is CSARDPGLPVNQETQYF.

The chain uses TRBV5-1 and TRBJ2-7; the D call from TCRdb, TRBD2, cannot be confirmed without DNA. The CDR3 is 14 residues long. Germline V CDR1 and CDR2: SGHRS, YFSETQ. CDR3 loop: CASSLGGSLYEQYF.

The chain's CDR3 is CASSSLRDRGRRYGYTF. V usage is TRBV28 and J usage is TRBJ1-2; lacking DNA, the TRBD1 call made by TCRdb goes unchecked. Per the germline V gene, CDR1 is MDHEN and CDR2 is SYDVKM. The CDR3 extends over 17 amino acids.

This chain links TRBV7-2 with TRBJ1-2; TCRdb proposes TRBD1, but this gene call is untestable without DNA. Germline assignment: CDR1 SGHTA and CDR2 FQGNSA. The CDR3 has 14 residues. The CDR3 is CASSWGGTYYGYTF.

The J gene is TRBJ1-1, the V gene TRBV18; TCRdb's assignment of TRBD1 cannot be checked, as there is no DNA. The V gene's germline CDR1 is KGHSH and CDR2 LQKENI. The CDR3 length is 14 residues. The CDR3 reads CASSPAGEGTEAFF.

This sequence joins TRBV20-1 and TRBJ1-5; TCRdb proposes TRBD1, but this gene call is untestable without DNA. The CDR3 is 17 amino acids. From germline, CDR1 is DFQATT and CDR2 SNEGSKA (reference sequence). CDR3 region: CSARVTGTPYSNQPQHF.

The chain couples TRBV4-1 to TRBJ2-3. Germline-derived CDR1 and CDR2 are MGHRA and YSYEKL. This CDR3 spans 16 amino acids. The CDR3 sequence: CASSQAPTTGTDTQYF.

The V call is TRBV24-1, the J call TRBJ2-7. Germline CDR1 KGHDR, CDR2 SFDVKD. The CDR3 length is 13 residues. CDR3 amino acids: CATSDPNSYEQYF.

The V gene is TRBV5-4, the J gene TRBJ2-5; TCRdb gives TRBD1 as the D gene, but with no DNA this cannot be confirmed. The CDR3 contains 16 residues. The germline gives CDR1 SGHNT, CDR2 YYREEE (reference sequence). The CDR3 protein is CASSLGPDTTQETQYF.

This chain joins TRBV7-9 and TRBJ2-1; the TCRdb call, TRBD2, lacks DNA for checking. This CDR3 has 16 residues. The germline CDR1 and CDR2 sequences are SEHNR and FQNEAQ (reference sequence). CDR3: CASSSGLAGFLAEQFF.

The rearrangement joins TRBV10-2 to TRBJ2-3; TCRdb designates TRBD2, a call that cannot be tested without DNA. The germline V gene has CDR1 WSHSY and CDR2 SAAADI. CDR3 length: 15 residues. The CDR3 is CASTMTSGKADTQYF.